This TCR beta chain was recovered during a study of T cell responses to AZD1222 COVID-19 vaccine. Study results and limitations: It should be noted that donors were predominantly white British and more often female, and clonal diversity was possibly underestimated.

Clones were read by immunoSEQ multiplex PCR, and TCRdb kept only the in-frame ones, dropping some. The sample lists 100,000 to 120,000 clones; about 86% were seen once. Germline V CDR1 and CDR2: MDHEN, SYDVKM. J gave up 0 bases and V 6 bases, and 7 bases lay outside the gene matches. The CDR3 spans 15 residues. A remark on this clone: Its cognate antigen is unknown.

This chain uses TRBV28 with TRBJ1-1; 7 bases align to TRBD1. This specimen was peripheral blood, taken on day 0 of AZD1222 vaccination. The TCR originated in an adult in good health. This CDR3 reads CASREATGMNTEAFF. The CDR3 coding sequence is TGTGCCAGCAGAGAGGCGACAGGGATGAACACTGAAGCTTTCTTT.